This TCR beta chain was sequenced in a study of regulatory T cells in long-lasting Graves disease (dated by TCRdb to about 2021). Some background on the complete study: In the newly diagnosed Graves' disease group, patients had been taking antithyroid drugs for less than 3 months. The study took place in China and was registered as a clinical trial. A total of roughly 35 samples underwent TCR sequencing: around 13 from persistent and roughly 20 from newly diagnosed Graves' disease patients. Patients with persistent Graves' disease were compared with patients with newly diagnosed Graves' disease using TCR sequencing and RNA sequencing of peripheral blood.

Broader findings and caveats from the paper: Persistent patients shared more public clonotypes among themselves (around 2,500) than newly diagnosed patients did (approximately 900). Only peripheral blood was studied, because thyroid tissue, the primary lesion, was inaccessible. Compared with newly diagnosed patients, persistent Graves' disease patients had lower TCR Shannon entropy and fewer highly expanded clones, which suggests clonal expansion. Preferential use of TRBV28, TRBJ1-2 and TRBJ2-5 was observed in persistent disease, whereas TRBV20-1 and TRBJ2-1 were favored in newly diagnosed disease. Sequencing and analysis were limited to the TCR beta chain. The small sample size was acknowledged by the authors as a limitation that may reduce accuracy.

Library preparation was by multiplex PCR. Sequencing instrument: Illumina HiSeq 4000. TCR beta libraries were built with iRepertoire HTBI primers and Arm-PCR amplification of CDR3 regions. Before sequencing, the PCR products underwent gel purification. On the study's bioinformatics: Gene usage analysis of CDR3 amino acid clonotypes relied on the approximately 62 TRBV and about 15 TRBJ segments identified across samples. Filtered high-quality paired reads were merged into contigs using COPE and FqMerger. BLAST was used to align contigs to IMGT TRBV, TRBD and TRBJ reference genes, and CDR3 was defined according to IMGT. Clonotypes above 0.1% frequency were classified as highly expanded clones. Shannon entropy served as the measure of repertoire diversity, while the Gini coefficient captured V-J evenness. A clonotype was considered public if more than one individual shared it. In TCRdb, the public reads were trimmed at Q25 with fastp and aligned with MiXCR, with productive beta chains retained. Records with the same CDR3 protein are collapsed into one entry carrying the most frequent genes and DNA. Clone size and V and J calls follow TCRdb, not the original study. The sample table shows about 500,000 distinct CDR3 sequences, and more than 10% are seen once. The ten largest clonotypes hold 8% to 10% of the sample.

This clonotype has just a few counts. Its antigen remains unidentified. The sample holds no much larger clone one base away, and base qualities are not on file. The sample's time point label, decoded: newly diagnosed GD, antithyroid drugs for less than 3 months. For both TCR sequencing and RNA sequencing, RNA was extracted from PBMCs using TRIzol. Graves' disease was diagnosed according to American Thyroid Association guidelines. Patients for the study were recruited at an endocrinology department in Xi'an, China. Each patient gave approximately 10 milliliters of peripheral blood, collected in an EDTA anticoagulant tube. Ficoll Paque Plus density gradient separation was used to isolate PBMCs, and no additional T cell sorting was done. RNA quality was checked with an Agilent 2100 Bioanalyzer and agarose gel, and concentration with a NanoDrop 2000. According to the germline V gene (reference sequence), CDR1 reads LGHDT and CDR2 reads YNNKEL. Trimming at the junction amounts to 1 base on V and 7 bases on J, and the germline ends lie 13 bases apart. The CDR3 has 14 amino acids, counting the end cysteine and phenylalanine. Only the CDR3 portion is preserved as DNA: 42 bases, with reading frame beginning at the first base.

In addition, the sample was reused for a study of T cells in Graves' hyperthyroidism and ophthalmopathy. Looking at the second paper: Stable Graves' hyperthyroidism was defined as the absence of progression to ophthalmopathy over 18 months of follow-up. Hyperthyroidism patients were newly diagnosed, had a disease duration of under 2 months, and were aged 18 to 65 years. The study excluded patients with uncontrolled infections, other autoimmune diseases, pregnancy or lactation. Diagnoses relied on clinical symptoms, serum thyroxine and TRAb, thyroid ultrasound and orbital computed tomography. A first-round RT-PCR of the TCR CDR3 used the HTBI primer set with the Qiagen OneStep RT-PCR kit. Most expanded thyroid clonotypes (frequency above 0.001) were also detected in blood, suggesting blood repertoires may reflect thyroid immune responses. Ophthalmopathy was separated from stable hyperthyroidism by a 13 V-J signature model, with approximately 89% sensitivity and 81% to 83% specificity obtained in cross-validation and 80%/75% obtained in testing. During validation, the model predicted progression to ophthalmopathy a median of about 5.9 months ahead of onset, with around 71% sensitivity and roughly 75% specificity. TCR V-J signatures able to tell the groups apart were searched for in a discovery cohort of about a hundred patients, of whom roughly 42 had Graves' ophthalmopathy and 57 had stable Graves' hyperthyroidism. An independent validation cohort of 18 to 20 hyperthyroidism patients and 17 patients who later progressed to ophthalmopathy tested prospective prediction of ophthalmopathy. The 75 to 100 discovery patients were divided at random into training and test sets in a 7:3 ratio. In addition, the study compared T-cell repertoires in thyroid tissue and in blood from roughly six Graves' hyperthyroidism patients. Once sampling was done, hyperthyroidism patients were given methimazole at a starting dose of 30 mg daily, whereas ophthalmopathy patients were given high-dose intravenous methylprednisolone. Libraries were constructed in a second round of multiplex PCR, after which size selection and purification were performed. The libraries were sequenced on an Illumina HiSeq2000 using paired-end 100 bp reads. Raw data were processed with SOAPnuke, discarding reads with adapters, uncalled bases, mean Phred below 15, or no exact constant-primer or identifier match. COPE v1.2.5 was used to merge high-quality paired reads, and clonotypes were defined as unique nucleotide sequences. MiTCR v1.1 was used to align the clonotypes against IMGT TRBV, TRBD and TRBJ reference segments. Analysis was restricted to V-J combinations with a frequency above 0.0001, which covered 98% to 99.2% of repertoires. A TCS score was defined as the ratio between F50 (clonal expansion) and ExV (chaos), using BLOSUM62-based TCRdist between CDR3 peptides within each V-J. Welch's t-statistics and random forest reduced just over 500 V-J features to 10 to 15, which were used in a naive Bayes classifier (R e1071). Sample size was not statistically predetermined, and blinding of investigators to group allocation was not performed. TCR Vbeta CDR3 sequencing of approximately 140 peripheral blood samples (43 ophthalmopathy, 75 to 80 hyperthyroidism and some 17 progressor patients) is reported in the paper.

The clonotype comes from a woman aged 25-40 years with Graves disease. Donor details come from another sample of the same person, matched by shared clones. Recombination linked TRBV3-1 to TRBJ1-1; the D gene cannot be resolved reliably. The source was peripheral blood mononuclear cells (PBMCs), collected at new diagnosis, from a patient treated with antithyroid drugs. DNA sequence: TGTGCCAGCAGCCAAGTCAAGCGGATCAGTGAAGCTTTCTTT. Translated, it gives CASSQVKRISEAFF.